This TCR beta chain came from a study of regulatory T cells in long-lasting Graves disease. Study-wide context: Newly diagnosed Graves' patients took antithyroid drugs under 3 months. Regarding the study as a whole: Shared public clonotypes totalled around 2,900 in persistent patients, compared with around 880 in new patients.

About this clonotype: Its specificity is unknown.

Time point described: newly diagnosed GD, antithyroid drugs for less than 3 months. From PBMCs, RNA was extracted and then used to make the TCR library. In Xi'an, China, an endocrinology department was the source of patients. Building of the TCR beta libraries involved iRepertoire HTBI primers and Arm-PCR of CDR3 regions. TCRdb processed the multiplex PCR reads anew with MiXCR; each CDR3 protein has one entry. Of about 350,000 distinct CDR3 sequences listed, about a sixth are singletons. This CDR3 spans 15 amino acids. Germline values: CDR1 ENHRY, CDR2 SYGVKD. V lost 3 bases, J lost 7 bases, and 9 bases stayed unmatched. In addition, the sample was reused for a study of T cells in Graves' hyperthyroidism and ophthalmopathy. In that study: Appearing also in blood were most of the thyroid clonotypes expanded above 0.001.

The rearrangement links TRBV10-3 to TRBJ1-5; 7 positions match TRBD1. The TCR comes from a man aged 35-49 years with Graves disease. This sample comprised peripheral blood mononuclear cells (PBMCs), obtained at new diagnosis, from a patient treated with antithyroid drugs. The CDR3 spells CAISDPPGGGQPQHF. The CDR3 bases are TGTGCCATCAGTGACCCGCCAGGGGGGGGGCAGCCCCAGCATTTT.